A selection of T cell receptor beta chains follows, all from one sample in a study of blood T cell repertoires in COVID-19. Sequenced by immunoSEQ multiplex PCR; TCRdb stores in-frame clones only, minus some. The sample contains 150,000 to 200,000 clones, 83% of which appear only once. The sample taken for sequencing was peripheral blood. These TCRs come from a human donor in a cohort sampled during active COVID-19. CDR3s include the opening cysteine and the closing phenylalanine or tryptophan. Each record gives: J gene, V gene, D gene, clone size, CDR3 protein, CDR3 DNA. D genes are given only for firm matches. Size tells how often a clone was seen (once, few, many) or the class of an expanded clone, and some rows leave it out.

J: TRBJ2-2; V: TRBV3-1/TRBV3-2; D: TRBD2; size: NA; CDR3: CASSPLGGGGLAVSNTGELFF; DNA: TGTGCCAGCAGCCCCTTGGGGGGGGGAGGACTAGCGGTTTCGAACACCGGGGAGCTGTTTTTT
J: TRBJ2-1; V: TRBV4-2; D: TRBD2; size: NA; CDR3: CASSQDGTSYNEQFF; DNA: TGTGCCAGCAGCCAAGATGGGACTAGCTACAATGAGCAGTTCTTC
J: TRBJ1-4; V: TRBV6-6; D: TRBD1; size: NA; CDR3: CASSYSRTGTNEKLFF; DNA: TGTGCCAGCAGTTACTCCAGGACAGGGACGAATGAAAAACTGTTTTTT
J: TRBJ2-6; V: TRBV27; D: NA; size: NA; CDR3: CASSLGLQGTAGANVLTF; DNA: TGTGCCAGCAGTTTAGGCTTACAGGGTACTGCTGGGGCCAACGTCCTGACTTTC
J: TRBJ2-4; V: TRBV11-2; D: NA; size: NA; CDR3: CASSLSVAKNIQYF; DNA: TGTGCCAGCAGCTTGTCAGTAGCCAAAAACATTCAGTACTTC
J: TRBJ1-1; V: TRBV5-6; D: NA; size: NA; CDR3: CASSRRQQNTEAFF; DNA: TGTGCCAGCAGCAGGAGACAGCAGAACACTGAAGCTTTCTTT
J: TRBJ1-1; V: TRBV6-2/TRBV6-3; D: NA; size: NA; CDR3: CASSAQGIHTEAFF; DNA: TGTGCCAGCAGTGCCCAGGGGATACACACTGAAGCTTTCTTT
J: TRBJ2-7; V: TRBV19; D: TRBD1; size: NA; CDR3: CASSMAPGQGEQYF; DNA: TGTGCCAGTAGTATGGCCCCGGGACAGGGCGAGCAGTACTTC
J: TRBJ1-1; V: TRBV7-9; D: NA; size: once; CDR3: CASSFVAGGFKDTEAFF; DNA: TGTGCCAGCAGCTTCGTCGCCGGGGGTTTTAAGGACACTGAAGCTTTCTTT
J: TRBJ1-1; V: TRBV19; D: NA; size: NA; CDR3: CASSIRSVRNTEAFF; DNA: TGTGCCAGTAGTATAAGGAGTGTGAGGAACACTGAAGCTTTCTTT
J: TRBJ2-7; V: TRBV9; D: TRBD2; size: NA; CDR3: CASSEGTTPYEQYF; DNA: TGTGCCAGCAGCGAGGGGACTACCCCCTACGAGCAGTACTTC
J: TRBJ2-7; V: TRBV18; D: TRBD2; size: once; CDR3: CASSPRLAGVSYEQYF; DNA: TGTGCCAGCTCACCTCGACTAGCGGGAGTTTCCTACGAGCAGTACTTC
J: TRBJ2-3; V: TRBV7-9; D: TRBD1; size: NA; CDR3: CASSPGTGEAPTDTQYF; DNA: TGTGCCAGCAGCCCGGGGACAGGGGAGGCCCCCACAGATACGCAGTATTTT